Listed below are T cell receptor beta chains from one sample, sequenced in a study of shared T cell receptors in the human thymus. Sequenced by immunoSEQ multiplex PCR; TCRdb stores in-frame clones only, minus some. This sample has 700,000 or so clones; around 85% occur once, and the top ten carry roughly 0.01%. The same sample was also used in a study of human thymus T cells.

Sequenced material: thymocytes. The receptors originated from a girl younger than two with a congenital heart defect. Each CDR3 is given with its conserved first and last residue. The D gene is left open where the match is weak.

CDR3aa: CASSPSAGASSYEQYF; d_gene: .; v_gene: TRBV5-1; j_gene: TRBJ2-7
CDR3aa: CASSFEGYGYTF; d_gene: .; v_gene: TRBV28; j_gene: TRBJ1-2
CDR3aa: CASSQVGGDRIYEQYF; d_gene: .; v_gene: TRBV4-3; j_gene: TRBJ2-7
CDR3aa: CSVKGVGLGQPQHF; d_gene: .; v_gene: TRBV29-1; j_gene: TRBJ1-5
CDR3aa: CASSIYRTHSNQPQHF; d_gene: .; v_gene: TRBV28; j_gene: TRBJ1-5
CDR3aa: CASPKRDRSRFDYGYTF; d_gene: TRBD1; v_gene: TRBV10-2; j_gene: TRBJ1-2
CDR3aa: CASSPRRGGLTDTQYF; d_gene: .; v_gene: TRBV11-2; j_gene: TRBJ2-3
CDR3aa: CASSGRTGKGVRTEAFF; d_gene: TRBD1; v_gene: TRBV25-1; j_gene: TRBJ1-1
CDR3aa: CASSLGQAFKLPGYTF; d_gene: .; v_gene: TRBV5-1; j_gene: TRBJ1-2
CDR3aa: CASSHKPQGTEAFF; d_gene: .; v_gene: TRBV14; j_gene: TRBJ1-1
CDR3aa: CASSKGRGQGTFEALF; d_gene: .; v_gene: TRBV21-1; j_gene: TRBJ1-1
CDR3aa: CASSLDRDLAYEQYF; d_gene: TRBD1; v_gene: TRBV7-9; j_gene: TRBJ2-7
CDR3aa: CASSKAVSGGYTF; d_gene: .; v_gene: TRBV21-1; j_gene: TRBJ1-2
CDR3aa: CASSSGTGRYGYTF; d_gene: TRBD1; v_gene: TRBV27; j_gene: TRBJ1-2
CDR3aa: CASSGGGAATNTGELFF; d_gene: TRBD2; v_gene: TRBV7-3; j_gene: TRBJ2-2
CDR3aa: CASRDPGGLGYGYTF; d_gene: .; v_gene: TRBV6-5; j_gene: TRBJ1-2
CDR3aa: CASGPSGGMRETQYF; d_gene: TRBD2; v_gene: TRBV12-5; j_gene: TRBJ2-5
CDR3aa: CASSFRGFDEFKTQYF; d_gene: .; v_gene: TRBV11-2; j_gene: TRBJ2-5
CDR3aa: CASIMNTEAFF; d_gene: .; v_gene: TRBV19; j_gene: TRBJ1-1
CDR3aa: CASSSTRYEQYF; d_gene: .; v_gene: TRBV7-9; j_gene: TRBJ2-7
CDR3aa: CASSLESDRGAYGYTF; d_gene: TRBD1; v_gene: TRBV5-1; j_gene: TRBJ1-2
CDR3aa: CASSLRFKDRENGYTF; d_gene: TRBD1; v_gene: TRBV7-9; j_gene: TRBJ1-2
CDR3aa: CASSKGQGGGSQPQHF; d_gene: TRBD1; v_gene: TRBV7-7; j_gene: TRBJ1-5
CDR3aa: CASSLTPGANVLTF; d_gene: .; v_gene: TRBV5-6; j_gene: TRBJ2-6
CDR3aa: CATSIVFYSPLHF; d_gene: .; v_gene: TRBV15; j_gene: TRBJ1-6
CDR3aa: CASSSPAPGQGSPLHF; d_gene: TRBD1; v_gene: TRBV28; j_gene: TRBJ1-6
CDR3aa: CASSEPQEDTIYF; d_gene: .; v_gene: TRBV28; j_gene: TRBJ1-3
CDR3aa: CASSQEGQPFYEAFF; d_gene: .; v_gene: TRBV14; j_gene: TRBJ1-1
CDR3aa: CASSPQKEAQHF; d_gene: .; v_gene: TRBV9; j_gene: TRBJ1-5
CDR3aa: CAIGPGAFF; d_gene: .; v_gene: TRBV6-1; j_gene: TRBJ1-1
CDR3aa: CASRLSGGTDTGELFF; d_gene: TRBD2; v_gene: TRBV5-1; j_gene: TRBJ2-2
CDR3aa: CASSLGGQGGSDEQYF; d_gene: TRBD1; v_gene: TRBV5-6; j_gene: TRBJ2-7
CDR3aa: CASSGSRGQDGYTF; d_gene: TRBD1; v_gene: TRBV5-1; j_gene: TRBJ1-2
CDR3aa: CASSSWTGHGYTF; d_gene: TRBD1; v_gene: TRBV11-2; j_gene: TRBJ1-2
CDR3aa: CASSIGPRTRDTGELFF; d_gene: .; v_gene: TRBV19; j_gene: TRBJ2-2
CDR3aa: CASSRLAPTQRETQYF; d_gene: TRBD2; v_gene: TRBV5-1; j_gene: TRBJ2-5
CDR3aa: CASSQDFVAGAGTGELFF; d_gene: .; v_gene: TRBV4-1; j_gene: TRBJ2-2
CDR3aa: CASSVVATAADTQYF; d_gene: .; v_gene: TRBV9; j_gene: TRBJ2-3
CDR3aa: CASSPETGIVSGGYEQYF; d_gene: .; v_gene: TRBV19; j_gene: TRBJ2-7
CDR3aa: CSVEDQKGENTEAFF; d_gene: .; v_gene: TRBV29-1; j_gene: TRBJ1-1
CDR3aa: CSVRTSGAYEQYF; d_gene: TRBD2; v_gene: TRBV29-1; j_gene: TRBJ2-7
CDR3aa: CASSHRRVEGYGYTF; d_gene: .; v_gene: TRBV28; j_gene: TRBJ1-2
CDR3aa: CASNRQTNTGELFF; d_gene: .; v_gene: TRBV19; j_gene: TRBJ2-2
CDR3aa: CASGSPGLASQETQYF; d_gene: TRBD2; v_gene: TRBV12-5; j_gene: TRBJ2-5
CDR3aa: CSVVGREEETQYF; d_gene: .; v_gene: TRBV29-1; j_gene: TRBJ2-5
CDR3aa: CASSLAGDQETQYF; d_gene: TRBD2; v_gene: TRBV5-1; j_gene: TRBJ2-5
CDR3aa: CSVDAGQETQYF; d_gene: .; v_gene: TRBV29-1; j_gene: TRBJ2-5
CDR3aa: CASSIRGKDRIYGYTF; d_gene: TRBD1; v_gene: TRBV19; j_gene: TRBJ1-2
CDR3aa: CASSPLGCRRGWEDYNSPLHF; d_gene: .; v_gene: TRBV4-1; j_gene: TRBJ1-6
CDR3aa: CASSLSFSGWGWDTEAFF; d_gene: .; v_gene: TRBV27; j_gene: TRBJ1-1
CDR3aa: CASSGWSPEVNTEAFF; d_gene: .; v_gene: TRBV7-7; j_gene: TRBJ1-1
CDR3aa: CASSPRVANEKLFF; d_gene: .; v_gene: TRBV6-6; j_gene: TRBJ1-4
CDR3aa: CASSLTIFATPYEQYF; d_gene: .; v_gene: TRBV27; j_gene: TRBJ2-7
CDR3aa: CASSQVGPGNHSNQPQHF; d_gene: .; v_gene: TRBV4-3; j_gene: TRBJ1-5
CDR3aa: CASSSRTGWGSYEQYF; d_gene: TRBD1; v_gene: TRBV11-2; j_gene: TRBJ2-7